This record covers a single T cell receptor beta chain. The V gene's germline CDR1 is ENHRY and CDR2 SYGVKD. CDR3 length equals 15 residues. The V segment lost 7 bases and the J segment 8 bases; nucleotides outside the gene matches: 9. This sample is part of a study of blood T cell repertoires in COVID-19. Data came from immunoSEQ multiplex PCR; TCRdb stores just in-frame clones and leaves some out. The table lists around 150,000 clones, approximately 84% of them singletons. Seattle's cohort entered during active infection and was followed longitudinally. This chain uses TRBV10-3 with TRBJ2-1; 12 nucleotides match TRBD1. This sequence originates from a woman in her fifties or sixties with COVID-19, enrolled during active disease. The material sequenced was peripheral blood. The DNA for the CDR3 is TGTGCCATCACACCCGGGACAGGGGGCAAGGATGAGCAGTTCTTC. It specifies CAITPGTGGKDEQFF.